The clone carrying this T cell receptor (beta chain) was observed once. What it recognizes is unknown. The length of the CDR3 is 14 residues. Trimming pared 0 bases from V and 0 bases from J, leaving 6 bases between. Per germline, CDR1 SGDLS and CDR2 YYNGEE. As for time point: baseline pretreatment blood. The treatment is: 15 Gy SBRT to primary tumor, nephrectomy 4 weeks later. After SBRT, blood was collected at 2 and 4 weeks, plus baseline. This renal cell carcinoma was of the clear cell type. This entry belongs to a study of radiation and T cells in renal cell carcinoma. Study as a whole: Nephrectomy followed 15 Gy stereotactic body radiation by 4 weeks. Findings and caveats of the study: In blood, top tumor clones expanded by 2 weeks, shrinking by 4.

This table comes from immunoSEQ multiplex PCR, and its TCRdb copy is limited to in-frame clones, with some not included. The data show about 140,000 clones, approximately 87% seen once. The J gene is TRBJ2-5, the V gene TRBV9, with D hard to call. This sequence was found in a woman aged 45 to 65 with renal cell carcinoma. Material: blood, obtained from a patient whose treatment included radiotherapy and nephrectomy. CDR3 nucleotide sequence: TGTGCCAGCAGCGTAGCCCCGAACCAAGAGACCCAGTACTTC. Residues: CASSVAPNQETQYF.